This TCR beta chain was captured in a study of human T cells and chemical hapten exposure. Study at large: Patients, mostly women, had alopecia areata, alopecia totalis or alopecia universalis. The study traced per-sample TCR yield variation mainly to small differences in pooled library volumes.

As handled by the study authors: Sampled TCR counts reached a median of 95,638 per sample, with values ranging from roughly 23,224 to 690,600. TCRdb used MiXCR to reprocess the RACE reads, holding one entry per CDR3 protein. The V and J calls shown here were made by TCRdb, not taken from the authors' results. The table lists more than 250,000 distinct CDR3 sequences, 8.6% of them singletons. The time point was: pre-sensitization, week 0. The treatment: therapeutic diphenylcyclopropenone sensitization with weekly scalp DPC. Blood was drawn before each patch test was applied. The CDR3 loop spans 14 amino acids. In the case of this clonotype: Since a much larger clone is just one base distant, this may be a read error.

This clonotype originated in a middle-aged woman with alopecia areata. Some clones in this sample may be carry-over from other donors' samples. Sample: whole blood, taken in connection with sensitization to the hapten diphenylcyclopropenone (DPC). The chain has TRBV12-3 or TRBV12-4 and TRBJ1-5, with a possible D match to TRBD1 (6 bases). CDR3 region: CASSFTGINQLQHF. CDR3 sequence (DNA): TGTGCCAGCAGTTTCACAGGGATCAATCAGCTCCAGCATTTT.